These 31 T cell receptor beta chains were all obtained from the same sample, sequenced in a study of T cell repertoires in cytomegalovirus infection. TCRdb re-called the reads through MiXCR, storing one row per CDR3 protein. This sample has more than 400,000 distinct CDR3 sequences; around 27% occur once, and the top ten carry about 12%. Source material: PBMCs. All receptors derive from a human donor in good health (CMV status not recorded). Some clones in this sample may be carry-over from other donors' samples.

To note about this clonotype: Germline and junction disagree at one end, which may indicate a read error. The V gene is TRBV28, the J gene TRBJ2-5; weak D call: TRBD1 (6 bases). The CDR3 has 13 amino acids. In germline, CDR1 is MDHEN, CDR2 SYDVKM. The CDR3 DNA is TGTGCCAGCAGTTCAACAGGGATGCAAGACCAACGATTC. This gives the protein CASSSTGMQDQRF.

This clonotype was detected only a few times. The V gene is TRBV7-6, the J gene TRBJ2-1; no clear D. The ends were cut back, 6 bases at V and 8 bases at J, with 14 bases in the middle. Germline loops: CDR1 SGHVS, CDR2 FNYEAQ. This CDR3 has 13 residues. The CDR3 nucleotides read TGTGCCAGCAGTAGACTCTTATCCTATGAGCAGTTCTTC. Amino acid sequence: CASSRLLSYEQFF.

For the CDR3, the DNA is TGTGCCAGCAGCCGGACTAACATTCAGTACTTC. Translating gives CASSRTNIQYF. This rearrangement joins TRBV7-2 to TRBJ2-4; maybe TRBD2 (5 bases). V gave up 5 bases and J gave up 7 bases, with 6 bases separating them. This CDR3 region has 11 residues. Per germline, CDR1 SGHTA and CDR2 FQGNSA.

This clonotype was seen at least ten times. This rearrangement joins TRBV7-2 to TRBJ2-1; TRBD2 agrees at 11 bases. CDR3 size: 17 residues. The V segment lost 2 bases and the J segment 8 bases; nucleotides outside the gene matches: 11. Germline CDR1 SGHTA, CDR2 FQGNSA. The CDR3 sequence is CASSLRGTSGDLDEQFF. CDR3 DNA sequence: TGTGCCAGCAGCTTACGTGGGACTAGCGGCGATTTGGATGAGCAGTTCTTC.

CDR3 sequence: CSVAQGPRGYTF. The CDR3 DNA follows: TGCAGCGTTGCTCAGGGACCGCGAGGCTACACCTTC. V and J are TRBV29-1 and TRBJ1-2; TRBD1 might be the D (5 bases). V was clipped by 4 bases and J by 8 bases, with 14 bases between them. Germline V gene sequence: CDR1 SQVTM, CDR2 ANQGSEA. This CDR3 spans 12 amino acids.

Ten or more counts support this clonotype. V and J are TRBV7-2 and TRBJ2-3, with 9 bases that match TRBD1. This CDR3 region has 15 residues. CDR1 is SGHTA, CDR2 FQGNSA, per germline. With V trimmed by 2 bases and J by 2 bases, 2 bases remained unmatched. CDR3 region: CASSLTGGITDTQYF. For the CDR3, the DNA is TGTGCCAGCAGCTTAACAGGGGGCATCACAGATACGCAGTATTTT. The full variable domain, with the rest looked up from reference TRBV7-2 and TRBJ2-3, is GAGVSQSPSNKVTEKGKDVELRCDPISGHTALYWYRQSLGQGLEFLIYFQGNSAPDKSGLPSDRFSAERTGGSVSTLTIQRTQQEDSAVYLCASSLTGGITDTQYFGPGTRLTVL.

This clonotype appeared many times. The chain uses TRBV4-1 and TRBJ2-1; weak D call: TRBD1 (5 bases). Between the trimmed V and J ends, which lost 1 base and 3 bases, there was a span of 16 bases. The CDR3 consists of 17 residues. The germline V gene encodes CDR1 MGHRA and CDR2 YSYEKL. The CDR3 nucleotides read TGCGCCAGCAGCCAAGTTTTGGCAGGGATGAACTACAATGAGCAGTTCTTC. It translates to CASSQVLAGMNYNEQFF.

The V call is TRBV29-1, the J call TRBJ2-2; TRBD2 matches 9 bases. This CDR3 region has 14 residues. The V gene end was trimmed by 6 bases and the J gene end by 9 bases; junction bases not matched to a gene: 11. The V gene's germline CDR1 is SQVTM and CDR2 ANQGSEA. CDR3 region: CSVGRLAEERELFF. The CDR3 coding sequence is TGCAGCGTCGGTAGACTAGCGGAAGAAAGGGAGCTGTTTTTT.

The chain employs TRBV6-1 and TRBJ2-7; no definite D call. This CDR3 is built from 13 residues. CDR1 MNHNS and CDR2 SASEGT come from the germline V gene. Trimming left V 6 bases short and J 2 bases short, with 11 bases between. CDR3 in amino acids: CASSRTRAYEQYF. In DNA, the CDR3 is TGTGCCAGCAGCCGTACCCGTGCCTACGAGCAGTACTTC.

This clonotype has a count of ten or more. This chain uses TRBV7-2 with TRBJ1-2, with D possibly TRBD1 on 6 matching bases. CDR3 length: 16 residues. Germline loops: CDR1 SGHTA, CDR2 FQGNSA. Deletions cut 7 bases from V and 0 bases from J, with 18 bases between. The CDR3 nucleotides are TGTGCCAGCACCACAGGGCCGGGGGCGCCTAACTATGGCTACACCTTC. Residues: CASTTGPGAPNYGYTF.

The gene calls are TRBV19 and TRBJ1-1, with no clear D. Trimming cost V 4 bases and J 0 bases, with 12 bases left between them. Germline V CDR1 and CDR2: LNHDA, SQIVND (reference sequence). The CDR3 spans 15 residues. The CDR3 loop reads CASSTGSLMNTEAFF. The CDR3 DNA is TGTGCCAGTAGTACCGGATCCTTAATGAACACTGAAGCTTTCTTT.

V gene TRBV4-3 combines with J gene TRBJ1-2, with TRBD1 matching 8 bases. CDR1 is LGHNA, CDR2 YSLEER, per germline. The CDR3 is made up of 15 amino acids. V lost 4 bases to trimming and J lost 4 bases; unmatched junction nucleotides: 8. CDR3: CASSPRTGSIYGYTF. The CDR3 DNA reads TGCGCCAGCAGCCCGCGGACAGGGTCTATCTATGGCTACACCTTC.

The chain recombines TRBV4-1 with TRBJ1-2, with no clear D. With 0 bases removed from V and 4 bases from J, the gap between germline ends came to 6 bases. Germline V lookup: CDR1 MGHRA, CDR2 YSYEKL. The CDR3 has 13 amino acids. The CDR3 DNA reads TGCGCCAGCAGCCAAGATGGGTCCTATGGCTACACCTTC. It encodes CASSQDGSYGYTF.

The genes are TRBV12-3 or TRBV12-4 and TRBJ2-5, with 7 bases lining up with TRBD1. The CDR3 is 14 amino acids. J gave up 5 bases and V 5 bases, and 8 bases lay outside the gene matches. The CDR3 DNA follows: TGTGCCAGCAGTCAGCACAGGGGTGGGGAGACCCAGTACTTC. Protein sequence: CASSQHRGGETQYF.

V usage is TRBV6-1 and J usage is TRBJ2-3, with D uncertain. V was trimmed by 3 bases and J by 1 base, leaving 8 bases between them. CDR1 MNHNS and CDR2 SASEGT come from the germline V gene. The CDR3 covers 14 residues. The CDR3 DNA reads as TGTGCCAGCAGTGAGTATCCCGGCACAGATACGCAGTATTTT. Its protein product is CASSEYPGTDTQYF.

CDR3 sequence: CASSTRTSVYNEQFF. The CDR3 nucleotides read TGTGCCAGTAGTACCCGGACTAGCGTCTACAATGAGCAGTTCTTC. The chain recombines TRBV19 with TRBJ2-1; 9 bases are shared with TRBD2. V shed 4 bases and J 3 bases; nucleotides not matched to a gene: 4. This CDR3 is 15 amino acids long. Germline loops: CDR1 LNHDA, CDR2 SQIVND (reference sequence).

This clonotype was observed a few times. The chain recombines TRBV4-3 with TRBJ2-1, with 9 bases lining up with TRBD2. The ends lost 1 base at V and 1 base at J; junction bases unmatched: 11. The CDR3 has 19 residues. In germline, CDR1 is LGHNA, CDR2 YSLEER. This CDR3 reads CASSQARLAGKGSYNEQFF. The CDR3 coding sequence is TGCGCCAGCAGCCAAGCTCGGCTAGCGGGAAAGGGGTCCTACAATGAGCAGTTCTTC.

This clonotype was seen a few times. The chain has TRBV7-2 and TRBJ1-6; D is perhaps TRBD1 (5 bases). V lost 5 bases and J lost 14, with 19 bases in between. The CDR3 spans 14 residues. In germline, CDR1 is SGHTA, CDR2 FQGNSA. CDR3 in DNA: TGTGCCAGCAGCCAGGGATTAAGGGAAGTCACCCTCCACTTT. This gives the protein CASSQGLREVTLHF. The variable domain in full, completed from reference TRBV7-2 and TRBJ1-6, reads GAGVSQSPSNKVTEKGKDVELRCDPISGHTALYWYRQSLGQGLEFLIYFQGNSAPDKSGLPSDRFSAERTGGSVSTLTIQRTQQEDSAVYLCASSQGLREVTLHFGNGTRLTVT.

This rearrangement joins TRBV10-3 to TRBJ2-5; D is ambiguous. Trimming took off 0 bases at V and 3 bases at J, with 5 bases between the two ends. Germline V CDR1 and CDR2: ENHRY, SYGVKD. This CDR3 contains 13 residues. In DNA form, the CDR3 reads TGTGCCATCAGTGAGTCGTCAGAAGAGACCCAGTACTTC. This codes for CAISESSEETQYF.

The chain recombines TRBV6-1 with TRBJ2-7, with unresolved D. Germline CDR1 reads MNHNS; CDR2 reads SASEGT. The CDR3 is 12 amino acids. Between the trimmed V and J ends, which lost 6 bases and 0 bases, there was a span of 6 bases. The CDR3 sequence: CASRAPSYEQYV. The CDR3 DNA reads TGTGCCAGCAGGGCACCCTCCTACGAGCAGTACGTC.

CDR3 region: CASSLAQGLAGVHEQFF. CDR3 nucleotide sequence: TGTGCCAGCAGCTTAGCGCAGGGACTAGCGGGAGTGCATGAGCAGTTCTTC. The chain joins TRBV7-4 to TRBJ2-1; 14 nucleotides agree with TRBD2. The CDR3 is made up of 17 amino acids. Germline lookup yields CDR1 SGHVT and CDR2 SQSDAQ. V was clipped by 0 bases and J by 8 bases; unmatched bases: 6.

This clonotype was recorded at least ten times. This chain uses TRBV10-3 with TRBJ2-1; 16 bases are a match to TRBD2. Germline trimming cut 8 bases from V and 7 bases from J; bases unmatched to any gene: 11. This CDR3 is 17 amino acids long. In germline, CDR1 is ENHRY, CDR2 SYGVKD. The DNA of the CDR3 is TGTGCCATCGGTATGGGACTAGCGGGAGGGATGGGGAATGAGCAGTTCTTC. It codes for CAIGMGLAGGMGNEQFF.

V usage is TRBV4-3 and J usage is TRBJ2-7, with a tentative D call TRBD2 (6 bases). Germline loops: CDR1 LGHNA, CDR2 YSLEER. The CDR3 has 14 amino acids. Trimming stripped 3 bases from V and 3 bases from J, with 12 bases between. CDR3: CASSQSGTGYEQYV. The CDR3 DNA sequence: TGCGCCAGCAGCCAGTCCGGGACTGGCTACGAGCAGTACGTC.

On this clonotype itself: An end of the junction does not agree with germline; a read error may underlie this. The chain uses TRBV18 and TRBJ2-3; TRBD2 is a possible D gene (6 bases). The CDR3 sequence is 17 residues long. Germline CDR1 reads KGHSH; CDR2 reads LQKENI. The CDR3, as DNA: TGTACCAGCTCACCGTTAACTAGCATATCTAGCACAGATACGCAGTATTTT. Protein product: CTSSPLTSISSTDTQYF.

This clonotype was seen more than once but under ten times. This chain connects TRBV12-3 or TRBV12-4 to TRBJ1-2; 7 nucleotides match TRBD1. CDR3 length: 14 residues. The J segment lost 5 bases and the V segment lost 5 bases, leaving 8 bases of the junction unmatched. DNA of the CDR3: TGTGCCAGCAGTCAACAACAGGGGCGATATGGCTACACCTTC. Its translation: CASSQQQGRYGYTF.

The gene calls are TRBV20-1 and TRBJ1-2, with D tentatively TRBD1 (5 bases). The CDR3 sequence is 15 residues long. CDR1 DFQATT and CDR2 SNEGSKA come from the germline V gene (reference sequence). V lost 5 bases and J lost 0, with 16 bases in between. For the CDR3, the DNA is TGCAGTGCTCCGTCCCAGACGGGGGCTAACTATGGCTACACCTTC. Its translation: CSAPSQTGANYGYTF.

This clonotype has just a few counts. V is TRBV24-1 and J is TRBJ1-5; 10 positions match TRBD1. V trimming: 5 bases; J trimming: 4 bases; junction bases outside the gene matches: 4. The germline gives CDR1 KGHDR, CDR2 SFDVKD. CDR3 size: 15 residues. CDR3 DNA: TGTGCCACCAGTGTCGGGACAGGGGTGAATCAGCCCCAGCATTTT. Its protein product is CATSVGTGVNQPQHF.

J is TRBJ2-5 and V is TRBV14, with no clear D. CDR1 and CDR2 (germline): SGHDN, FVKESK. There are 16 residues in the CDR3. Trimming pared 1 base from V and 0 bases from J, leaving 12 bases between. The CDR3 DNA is TGTGCCAGCAGCCAAGGGGGAAATTGGTACCAAGAGACCCAGTACTTC. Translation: CASSQGGNWYQETQYF.

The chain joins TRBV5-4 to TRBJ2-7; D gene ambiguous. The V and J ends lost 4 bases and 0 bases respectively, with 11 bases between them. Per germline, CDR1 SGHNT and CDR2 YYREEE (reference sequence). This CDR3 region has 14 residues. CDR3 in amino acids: CASSDGLSSYEQYV. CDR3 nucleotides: TGTGCCAGCAGCGACGGCCTGAGCTCCTACGAGCAGTACGTC.

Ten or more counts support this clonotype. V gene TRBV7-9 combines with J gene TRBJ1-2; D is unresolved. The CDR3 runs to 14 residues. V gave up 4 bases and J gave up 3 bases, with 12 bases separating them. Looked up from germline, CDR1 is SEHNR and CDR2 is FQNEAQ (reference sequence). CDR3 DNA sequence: TGTGCCAGCAGCTCTACCCGGGCCCACTATGGCTACACCTTC. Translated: CASSSTRAHYGYTF.

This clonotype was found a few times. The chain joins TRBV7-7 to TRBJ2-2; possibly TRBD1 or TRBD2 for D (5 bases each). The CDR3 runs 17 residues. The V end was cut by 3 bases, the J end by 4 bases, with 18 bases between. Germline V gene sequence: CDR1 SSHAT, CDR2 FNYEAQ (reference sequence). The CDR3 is CASSLGPGDGGTGELFF. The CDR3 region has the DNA TGTGCCAGCAGCTTGGGCCCAGGCGATGGGGGCACCGGGGAGCTGTTTTTT.